This TCR beta chain stems from a study of a mutant IDH1 vaccine in newly diagnosed glioma. On the study more broadly: Patients received eight vaccinations in weeks 1, 3, 5, 7, 11, 15, 19, 23. Vaccine dosing followed radiotherapy by 4-6 weeks, or accompanied temozolomide cycles. Patients got radiotherapy, temozolomide, or both beforehand, and most got both.

Sequencing was performed with immunoSEQ multiplex PCR; in TCRdb, only in-frame clones are kept and a portion is missing. This sample carries around 61,000 clones, more than 80% of them seen once, and the ten largest clones take about 4.6%. Germline lookup yields CDR1 SGHTS and CDR2 YDEGEE. V gave up 1 base and J gave up 4 bases, with 11 bases separating them. CDR3 length: 14 residues. Time point given: week 5, during vaccination. The vaccine gave 300 ug of a 20-mer mutant IDH1 peptide subcutaneously per dose. With regard to this clone: The antigen remains undetermined.

The material sequenced was PBMCs, taken from a glioma patient whose treatment included an IDH1 peptide vaccine. This receptor was taken from a woman in her thirties or forties with glioma. The rearrangement joins TRBV5-8 to TRBJ2-5; tentatively, D is TRBD1 (5 bases). In nucleotides, the CDR3 is TGTGCCAGCAGCTTGAACCCAGGGCGAGAGACCCAGTACTTC. Translating gives CASSLNPGRETQYF.